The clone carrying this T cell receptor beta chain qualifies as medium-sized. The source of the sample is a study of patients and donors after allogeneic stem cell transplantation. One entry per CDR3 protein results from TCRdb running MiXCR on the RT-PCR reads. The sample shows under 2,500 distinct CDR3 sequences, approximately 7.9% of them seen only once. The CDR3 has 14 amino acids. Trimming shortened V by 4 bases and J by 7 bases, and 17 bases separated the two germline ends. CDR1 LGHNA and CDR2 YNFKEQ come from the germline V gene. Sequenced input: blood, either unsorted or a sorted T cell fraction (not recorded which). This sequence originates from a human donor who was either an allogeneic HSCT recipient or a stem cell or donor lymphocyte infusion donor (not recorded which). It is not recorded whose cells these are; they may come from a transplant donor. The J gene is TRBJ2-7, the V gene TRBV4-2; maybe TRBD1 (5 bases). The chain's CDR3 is CASSLQTAISEQYF. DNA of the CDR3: TGTGCCAGCAGCCTCCAGACAGCGATTTCGGAGCAGTACTTC.